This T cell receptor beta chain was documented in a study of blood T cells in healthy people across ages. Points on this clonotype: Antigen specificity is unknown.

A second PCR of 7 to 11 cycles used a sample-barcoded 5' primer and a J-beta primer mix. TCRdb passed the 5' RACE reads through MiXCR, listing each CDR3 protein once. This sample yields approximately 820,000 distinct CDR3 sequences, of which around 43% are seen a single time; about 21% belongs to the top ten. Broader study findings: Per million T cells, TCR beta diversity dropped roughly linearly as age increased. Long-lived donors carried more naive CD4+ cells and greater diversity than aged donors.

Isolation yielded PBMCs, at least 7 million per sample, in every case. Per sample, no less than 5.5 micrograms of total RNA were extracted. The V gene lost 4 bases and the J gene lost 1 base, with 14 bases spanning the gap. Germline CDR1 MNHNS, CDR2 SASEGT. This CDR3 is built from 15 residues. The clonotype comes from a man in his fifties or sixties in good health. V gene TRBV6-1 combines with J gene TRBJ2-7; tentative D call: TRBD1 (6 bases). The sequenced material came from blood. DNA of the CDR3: TGTGCCAGCAGTGGCCAGGACAGCCTTTCCTACGAGCAGTACTTC. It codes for CASSGQDSLSYEQYF.